One sample yielded the 13 T cell receptor beta chains listed below, sequenced in a study of T cell responses to AZD1222 COVID-19 vaccine (dated by TCRdb to about 2021). Library creation used the immunoSEQ multiplex PCR assay. TCRdb obtained this table from immuneACCESS and retained in-frame rearrangements with V and J assigned. These tables miss some clones; where compared with another copy, unresolved V genes account for less than half of the shortfall, and the remainder is unexplained. Counted in this sample were 120,000 to 150,000 clones; approximately 90% of them appeared once. More than 2% of the sample comes from the top ten. The sample's time point, from its label and the paper: baseline before first vaccination. The sequenced sample was peripheral blood, obtained on day 0 of AZD1222 vaccination. The receptors were sampled from an adult in good health.

The chain uses TRBV4-2 and TRBJ2-2; D is perhaps TRBD1 (5 bases). Looked up from germline, CDR1 is LGHNA and CDR2 is YNFKEQ. The CDR3 contains 15 residues. V lost 4 bases, J lost 4 bases, and 13 bases lay in between. CDR3 amino acids: CASSPDSASTGELFF. The CDR3 nucleotides read TGTGCCAGCAGCCCCGACAGCGCTAGCACCGGGGAGCTGTTTTTT.

V is TRBV6-2 or TRBV6-3 and J is TRBJ2-7, with D possibly matching TRBD2 (6 bases). Trimming removed 0 bases at V and 4 bases at J, with 22 bases between. The length of the CDR3 is 18 residues. Germline V gene data show CDR1 as MNHEY and CDR2 as SVGEGT. CDR3 sequence: CASSYSLAIISSWYEQYF. CDR3 nucleotide sequence: TGTGCCAGCAGTTACTCACTAGCTATAATATCCTCGTGGTACGAGCAGTACTTC.

The rearrangement joins TRBV6-5 to TRBJ2-7, with D tentatively TRBD1 (5 bases). The CDR3 has 13 residues. CDR1 is MNHEY and CDR2 is SVGAGI in the germline V gene. The V end lost 2 bases, the J end lost 6 bases, and 11 bases lay between the germline ends. The CDR3 sequence: CASSYPGFPEQYF. As DNA, the CDR3 is TGTGCCAGCAGTTACCCAGGGTTTCCCGAGCAGTACTTC.

The chain carries TRBV28 and TRBJ2-3; D is perhaps TRBD1 (5 bases). CDR3 size: 13 residues. With 9 bases removed from V and 0 bases from J, the gap between germline ends came to 10 bases. Germline CDR1 MDHEN, CDR2 SYDVKM. CDR3 residues: CASTGFSTDTQYF. CDR3 nucleotide sequence: TGTGCCAGTACAGGCTTTAGCACAGATACGCAGTATTTT. The complete variable domain, with remaining parts taken from reference TRBV28 and TRBJ2-3, reads DVKVTQSSRYLVKRTGEKVFLECVQDMDHENMFWYRQDPGLGLRLIYFSYDVKMKEKGDIPEGYSVSREKKERFSLILESASTNQTSMYLCASTGFSTDTQYFGPGTRLTVL.

Notes on this clone: Other DNA sequences in the sample encode the same CDR3. This chain links TRBV5-8 with TRBJ2-7; unclear D gene. V lost 1 base and J 6 bases, leaving 8 bases between the germline ends. The CDR3 consists of 12 residues. In germline, CDR1 is SGHTS, CDR2 YDEGEE. In DNA form, the CDR3 reads TGTGCCAGCAGCTTGACAGTTGGCGAGCAGTACTTC. Residues: CASSLTVGEQYF.

The rearrangement uses TRBV6-5 and TRBJ1-2; D gene uncertain. The CDR3 loop spans 13 amino acids. Trimming took off 0 bases at V and 10 bases at J, with 12 bases between the two ends. In germline, CDR1 is MNHEY, CDR2 SVGAGI. Here the CDR3 reads CASSYSGVMAYTF. CDR3 DNA: TGTGCCAGCAGTTACTCCGGGGTAATGGCCTACACCTTC.

V usage is TRBV9 and J usage is TRBJ2-1; 8 nucleotides align to TRBD1. In germline, CDR1 is SGDLS, CDR2 YYNGEE. With 2 bases clipped from V and 8 bases from J, the junction kept 6 bases outside the gene matches. This CDR3 has 14 amino acids. The CDR3 DNA reads TGTGCCAGCAGCGTCGGACAGGGTAGGGATGAGCAGTTCTTC. Its translation is CASSVGQGRDEQFF.

This chain joins TRBV5-1 and TRBJ2-7; 10 bases are a match to TRBD1. The CDR3 contains 17 residues. Germline CDR1 SGHRS, CDR2 YFSETQ. The ends lost 4 bases at V and 2 bases at J; junction bases unmatched: 12. CDR3 DNA: TGCGCCAGCAGCGTAAAACACTCCGGGACAGGGGCCTACGAGCAGTACTTC. This codes for CASSVKHSGTGAYEQYF.

The V and J genes are TRBV5-5 and TRBJ2-7, with 7 positions matching TRBD1. CDR1 and CDR2 from the germline V gene are SGHKS and YYEKEE (reference sequence). This CDR3 region has 15 residues. Trimming cost V 4 bases and J 3 bases; bases outside gene matches: 10. The CDR3 nucleotides read TGTGCCAGCAGCCCGACAGGGAGAAGGGGCTACGAGCAGTACTTC. Protein: CASSPTGRRGYEQYF.

This clone was seen more than once but under ten times. The chain employs TRBV27 and TRBJ2-3, with 12 bases matching TRBD2. Germline V gene data show CDR1 as MNHEY and CDR2 as SMNVEV (reference sequence). The CDR3 totals 16 residues. Trimming at V came to 3 bases and at J to 3 bases, leaving 4 bases not matched to a gene. CDR3 loop: CASSLTSGRWTDTQYF. As DNA, the CDR3 is TGTGCCAGCAGTTTGACTAGCGGGAGATGGACAGATACGCAGTATTTT.

The chain recombines TRBV6-5 with TRBJ1-5; 9 bases align to TRBD1. This CDR3 region has 15 residues. V shed 6 bases, J shed 7 bases, and the junction held 10 bases outside the gene matches. CDR1 is MNHEY, CDR2 SVGAGI, per germline. CDR3 coding DNA: TGTGCCAGCAGATCCGGGACAGGGTCTAGCCAGCCCCAGCATTTT. Its protein product is CASRSGTGSSQPQHF.

The rearrangement joins TRBV23-1 to TRBJ2-2, with D perhaps matching TRBD1 (5 bases). TRBV23-1 is an ORF, with its function uncertain. The V gene lost 0 bases and the J gene lost 0 bases, with 23 bases spanning the gap. The CDR3 totals 21 residues. The CDR3 spells CASSQSPPQGRGVSNTGELFF. The CDR3 bases are TGCGCCAGCAGTCAATCCCCTCCTCAGGGTAGGGGTGTGTCGAACACCGGGGAGCTGTTTTTT.

The gene calls are TRBV9 and TRBJ2-7, with TRBD2 identical over 10 bases. V gave up 6 bases and J gave up 3 bases; unmatched junction bases: 6. The CDR3 is 14 amino acids. Per the germline V gene, CDR1 is SGDLS and CDR2 is YYNGEE. CDR3 coding DNA: TGTGCCAGCACCGCCGGGACTAGCGACTACGAGCAGTACTTC. This translates into CASTAGTSDYEQYF.